This TCR beta chain was sequenced during a study of blood T cell repertoires in COVID-19. Study-wide context: From the United States, Italy and Spain came samples of acute and convalescent COVID-19. T cells, B-cell-depleted T cells, or PBMCs provided the cDNA or gDNA that served as material.

Source study methods: Reference gene primer amplification gave nucleated cell count estimates. Data came from immunoSEQ multiplex PCR; TCRdb stores just in-frame clones and leaves some out. V, J and clone size are those of that table, while D and trimming were read from the DNA. The sample holds tens of thousands of clones, about 90% seen once. V lost 2 bases and J 6 bases, leaving 13 bases between the germline ends. Germline loops: CDR1 MNHEY, CDR2 SVGEGT. This CDR3 has 15 amino acids. The chain is built from TRBV6-2 or TRBV6-3 and TRBJ1-4, with D possibly being TRBD1 (6 bases). The receptor was derived from a man aged 45-65 years with acute or convalescent COVID-19. Sequencing input: peripheral blood. Here the CDR3 DNA reads TGTGCCAGCAGTTACCCTACAGGGTCTGATGAAAAACTGTTTTTT. Its protein product is CASSYPTGSDEKLFF.